The T cell receptor (beta chain) under discussion was sequenced for a study of blood T cell repertoires in COVID-19. Study summary: Donors in the United States, Italy and Spain gave samples during acute or convalescent COVID-19. PBMCs, B-cell-depleted T cells, or T cells provided the cDNA or gDNA that made up the material.

Methods used by the authors: Amplification from reference gene primers served as the basis for estimated nucleated cell counts. The protocol was immunoSEQ multiplex PCR, while the TCRdb copy is restricted to in-frame clones and leaves out a portion. From that table come the V and J calls and clone size; the DNA was used to work out D and trimming. The table has 10,000 to 15,000 clones, about 71% seen once. Followed over time, Seattle patients had been enrolled while infection was active. Source material: peripheral blood. The clonotype originates from a man between 60 and 75 years old with COVID-19, enrolled during active disease.

The CDR3 region is CASSKDRGQGANVLTF. DNA for the CDR3: TGTGCCAGCAGTAAAGACAGGGGGCAAGGGGCCAACGTCCTGACTTTC. The chain couples TRBV2 to TRBJ2-6; TRBD1 matches at 10 bases. With 5 bases clipped from V and 4 bases from J, the junction kept 5 bases outside the gene matches. CDR3 size: 16 residues. CDR1 is SNHLY, CDR2 FYNNEI, per germline. Complete variable domain (other parts from reference TRBV2 and TRBJ2-6): EPEVTQTPSHQVTQMGQEVILRCVPISNHLYFYWYRQILGQKVEFLVSFYNNEISEKSEIFDDQFSVERPDGSNFTLKIRSTKLEDSAMYFCASSKDRGQGANVLTFGAGSRLTVL.